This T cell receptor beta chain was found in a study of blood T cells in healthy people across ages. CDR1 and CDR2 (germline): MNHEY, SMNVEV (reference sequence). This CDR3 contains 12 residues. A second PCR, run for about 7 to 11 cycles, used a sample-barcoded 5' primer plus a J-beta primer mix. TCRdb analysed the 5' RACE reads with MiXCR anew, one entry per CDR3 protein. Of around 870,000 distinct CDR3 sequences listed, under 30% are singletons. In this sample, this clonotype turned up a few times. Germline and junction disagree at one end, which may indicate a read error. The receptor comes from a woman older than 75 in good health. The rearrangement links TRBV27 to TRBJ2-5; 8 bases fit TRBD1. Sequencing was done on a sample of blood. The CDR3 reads CASGQGQETRYF. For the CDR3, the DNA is TGTGCCAGCGGACAGGGTCAAGAGACCCGGTACTTC.